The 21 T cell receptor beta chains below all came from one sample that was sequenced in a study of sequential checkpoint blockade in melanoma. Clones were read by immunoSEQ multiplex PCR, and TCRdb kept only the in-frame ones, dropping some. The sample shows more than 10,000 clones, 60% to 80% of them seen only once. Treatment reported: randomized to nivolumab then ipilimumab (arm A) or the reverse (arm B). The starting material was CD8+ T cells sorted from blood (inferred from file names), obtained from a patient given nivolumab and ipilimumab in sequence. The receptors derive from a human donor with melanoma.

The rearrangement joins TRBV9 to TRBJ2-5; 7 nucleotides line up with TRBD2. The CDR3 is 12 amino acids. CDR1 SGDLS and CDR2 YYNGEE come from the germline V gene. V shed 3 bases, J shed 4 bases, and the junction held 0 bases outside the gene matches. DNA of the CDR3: TGTGCCAGCAGCGAGCGGGGAGAGACCCAGTACTTC. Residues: CASSERGETQYF.

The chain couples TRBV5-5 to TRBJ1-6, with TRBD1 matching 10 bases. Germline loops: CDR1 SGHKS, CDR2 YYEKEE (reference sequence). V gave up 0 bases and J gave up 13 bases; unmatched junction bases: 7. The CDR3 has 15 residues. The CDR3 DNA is TGTGCCAGCAGCTTGGAGTCGGGGACAGGGGTTCCCCTCCACTTT. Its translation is CASSLESGTGVPLHF. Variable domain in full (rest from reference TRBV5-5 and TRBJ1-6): DAGVTQSPTHLIKTRGQQVTLRCSPISGHKSVSWYQQVLGQGPQFIFQYYEKEERGRGNFPDRFSARQFPNYSSELNVNALLLGDSALYLCASSLESGTGVPLHFGNGTRLTVT.

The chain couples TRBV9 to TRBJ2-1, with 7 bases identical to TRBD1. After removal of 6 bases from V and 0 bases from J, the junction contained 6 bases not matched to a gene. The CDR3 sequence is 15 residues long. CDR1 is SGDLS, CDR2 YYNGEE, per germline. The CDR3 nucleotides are TGTGCCAGCACCCTGGACAGGAACTCCTACAATGAGCAGTTCTTC. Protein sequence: CASTLDRNSYNEQFF.

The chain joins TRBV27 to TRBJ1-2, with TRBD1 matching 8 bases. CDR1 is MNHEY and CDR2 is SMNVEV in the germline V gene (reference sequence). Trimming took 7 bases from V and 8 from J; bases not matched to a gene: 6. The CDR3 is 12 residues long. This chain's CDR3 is CASKQGGRGYTF. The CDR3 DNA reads TGTGCCAGCAAACAGGGGGGTCGGGGCTACACCTTC.

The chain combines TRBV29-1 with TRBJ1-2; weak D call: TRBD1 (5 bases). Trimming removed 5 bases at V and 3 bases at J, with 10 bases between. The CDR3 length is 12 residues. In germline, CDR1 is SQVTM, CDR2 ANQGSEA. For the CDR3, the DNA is TGCAGCGTTTCCGACAGATACTATGGCTACACCTTC. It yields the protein CSVSDRYYGYTF.

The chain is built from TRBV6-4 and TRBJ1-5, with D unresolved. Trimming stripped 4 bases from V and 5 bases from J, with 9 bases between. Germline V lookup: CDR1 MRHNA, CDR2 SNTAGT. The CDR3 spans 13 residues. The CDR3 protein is CASSGPYDQPQHF. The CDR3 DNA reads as TGTGCCAGCAGTGGGCCATATGATCAGCCCCAGCATTTT.

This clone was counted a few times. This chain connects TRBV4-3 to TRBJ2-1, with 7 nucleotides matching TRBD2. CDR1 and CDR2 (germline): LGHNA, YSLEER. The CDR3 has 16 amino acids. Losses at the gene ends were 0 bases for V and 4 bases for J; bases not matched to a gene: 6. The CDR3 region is CASSQETGGSYNEQFF. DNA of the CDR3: TGCGCCAGCAGCCAAGAAACGGGCGGGAGTTACAATGAGCAGTTCTTC.

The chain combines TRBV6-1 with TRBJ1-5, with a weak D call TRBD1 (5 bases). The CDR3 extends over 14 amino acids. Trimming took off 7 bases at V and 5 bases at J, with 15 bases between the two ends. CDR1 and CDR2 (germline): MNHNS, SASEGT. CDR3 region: CASNTGRVDQPQHF. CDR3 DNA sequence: TGTGCCAGCAATACAGGCAGGGTCGATCAGCCCCAGCATTTT.

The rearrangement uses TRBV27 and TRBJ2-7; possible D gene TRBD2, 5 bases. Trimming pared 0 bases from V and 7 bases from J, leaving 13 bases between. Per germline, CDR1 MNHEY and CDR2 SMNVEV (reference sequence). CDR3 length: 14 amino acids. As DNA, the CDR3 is TGTGCCAGCAGTTTATCTAGCGCCAGCGTGGAGCAGTACTTC. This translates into CASSLSSASVEQYF.

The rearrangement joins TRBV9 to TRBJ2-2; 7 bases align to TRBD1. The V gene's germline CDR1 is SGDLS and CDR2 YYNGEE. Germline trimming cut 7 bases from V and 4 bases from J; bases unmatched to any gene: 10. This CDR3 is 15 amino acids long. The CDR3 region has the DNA TGTGCCAGCGGAGTAGGGACAGTATTCACCGGGGAGCTGTTTTTT. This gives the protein CASGVGTVFTGELFF.

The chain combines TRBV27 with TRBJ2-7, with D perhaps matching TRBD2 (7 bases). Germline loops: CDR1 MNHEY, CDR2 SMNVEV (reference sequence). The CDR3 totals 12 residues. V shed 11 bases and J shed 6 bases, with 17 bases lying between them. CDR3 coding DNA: TGTGCCGCCGGAGGACTAGGGGGCGAGCAGTACTTC. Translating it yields CAAGGLGGEQYF.

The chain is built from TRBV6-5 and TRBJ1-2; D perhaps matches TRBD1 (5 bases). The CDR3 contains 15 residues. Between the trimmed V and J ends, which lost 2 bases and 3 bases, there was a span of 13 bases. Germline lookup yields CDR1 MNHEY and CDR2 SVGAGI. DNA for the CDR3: TGTGCCAGCAGTTACGCGGTCACAGGTGACTATGGCTACACCTTC. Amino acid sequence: CASSYAVTGDYGYTF.

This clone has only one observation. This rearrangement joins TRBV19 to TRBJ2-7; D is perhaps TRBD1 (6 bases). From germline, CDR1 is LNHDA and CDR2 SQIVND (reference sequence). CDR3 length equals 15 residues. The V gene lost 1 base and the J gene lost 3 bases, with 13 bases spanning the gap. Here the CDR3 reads CASSIVISRGYEQYF. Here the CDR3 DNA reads TGTGCCAGTAGTATAGTCATCTCCAGGGGCTACGAGCAGTACTTC.

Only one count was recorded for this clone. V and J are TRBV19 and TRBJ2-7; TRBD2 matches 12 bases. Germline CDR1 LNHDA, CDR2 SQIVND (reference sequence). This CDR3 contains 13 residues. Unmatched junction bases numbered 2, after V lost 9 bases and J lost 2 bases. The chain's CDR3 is CASGLAGTYEQYF. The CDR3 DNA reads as TGTGCCAGCGGACTAGCGGGGACCTACGAGCAGTACTTC.

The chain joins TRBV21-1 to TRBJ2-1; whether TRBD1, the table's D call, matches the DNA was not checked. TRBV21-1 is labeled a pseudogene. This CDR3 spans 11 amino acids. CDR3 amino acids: CASSRGHEQFF. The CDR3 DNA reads TGTGCCAGCAGCAGGGGGCATGAGCAGTTCTTC.

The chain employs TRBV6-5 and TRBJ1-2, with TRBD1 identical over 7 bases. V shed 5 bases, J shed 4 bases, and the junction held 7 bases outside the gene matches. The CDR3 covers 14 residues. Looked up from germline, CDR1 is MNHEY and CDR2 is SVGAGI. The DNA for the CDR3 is TGTGCCAGCAGTCCGGACAGGCCCCTCTATGGCTACACCTTC. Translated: CASSPDRPLYGYTF.

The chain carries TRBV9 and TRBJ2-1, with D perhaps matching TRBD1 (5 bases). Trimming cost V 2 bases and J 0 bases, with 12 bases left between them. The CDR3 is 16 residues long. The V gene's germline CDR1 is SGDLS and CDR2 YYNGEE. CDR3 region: CASSVGQSSSYNEQFF. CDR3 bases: TGTGCCAGCAGCGTGGGGCAGTCAAGCTCCTACAATGAGCAGTTCTTC. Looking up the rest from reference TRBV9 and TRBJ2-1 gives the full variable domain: DSGVTQTPKHLITATGQRVTLRCSPRSGDLSVYWYQQSLDQGLQFLIQYYNGEERAKGNILERFSAQQFPDLHSELNLSSLELGDSALYFCASSVGQSSSYNEQFFGPGTRLTVL.

Written as DNA, the CDR3 is TGTGCCAGCAGGCAGATTGGCACTGAAGCTTTCTTT. Protein: CASRQIGTEAFF. The chain combines TRBV14 with TRBJ1-1; D ambiguous. CDR3 size: 12 residues. The germline V and J ends were trimmed by 6 bases and 4 bases, with 9 bases remaining between them. The V gene's germline CDR1 is SGHDN and CDR2 FVKESK.

CDR3 protein: CASSFYTGGNGYTF. CDR3 coding DNA: TGCGCCAGCAGCTTTTATACAGGGGGCAATGGCTACACCTTC. This chain joins TRBV5-1 and TRBJ1-2; 9 bases match TRBD1. Germline CDR1 SGHRS, CDR2 YFSETQ. J gave up 6 bases and V 2 bases, and 5 bases lay outside the gene matches. This CDR3 is built from 14 residues.

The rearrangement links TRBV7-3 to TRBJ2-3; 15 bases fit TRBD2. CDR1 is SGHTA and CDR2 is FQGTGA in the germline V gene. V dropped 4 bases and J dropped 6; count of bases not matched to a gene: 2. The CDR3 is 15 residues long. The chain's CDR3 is CASSSGTSGGDTQYF. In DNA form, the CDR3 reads TGTGCCAGCAGCTCAGGGACTAGCGGGGGGGATACGCAGTATTTT.

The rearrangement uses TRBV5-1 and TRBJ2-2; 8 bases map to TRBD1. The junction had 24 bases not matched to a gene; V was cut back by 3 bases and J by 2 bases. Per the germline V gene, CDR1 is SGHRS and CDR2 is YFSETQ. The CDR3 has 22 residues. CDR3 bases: TGCGCCAGCAGCTCTGTTTGGTTATACCGGGACAGGTCCCCTACTAACACCGGGGAGCTGTTTTTT. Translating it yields CASSSVWLYRDRSPTNTGELFF. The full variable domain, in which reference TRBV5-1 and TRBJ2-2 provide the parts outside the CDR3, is KAGVTQTPRYLIKTRGQQVTLSCSPISGHRSVSWYQQTPGQGLQFLFEYFSETQRNKGNFPGRFSGRQFSNSRSEMNVSTLELGDSALYLCASSSVWLYRDRSPTNTGELFFGEGSRLTVL.